This TCR beta chain was recorded in a study of Ad26.COV2.S vaccination and SARS-CoV-2 variants. Study-wide context: Recipients of Ad26.COV2.S got it intramuscularly, once or twice 56 days apart.

The treatment is: around 19 received Ad26.COV2.S at low or high dose, single or two shots; 5 received placebo; per-sample allocation not given. Day 63 following the first vaccine or placebo injection was when the samples were taken. Assay: immunoSEQ multiplex PCR; the TCRdb copy retains only in-frame clones and omits some. The table has 200,000 to 300,000 clones, over 75% seen once. With 3 bases removed from V and 0 bases from J, the gap between germline ends came to 10 bases. Per the germline V gene, CDR1 is SGHRS and CDR2 is YFSETQ. CDR3 length equals 15 residues. The source material was peripheral blood, sampled in a trial of Ad26.COV2.S vaccine versus placebo. The TCR sequence derives from a person aged 18-60 years who received the Ad26.COV2.S COVID-19 vaccine or a placebo. The chain carries TRBV5-1 and TRBJ2-1; no clear D gene. The chain's CDR3 is CASSSRGDSYNEQFF. The CDR3 coding sequence is TGCGCCAGCAGCTCACGTGGGGACTCCTACAATGAGCAGTTCTTC.